The clone carrying this T cell receptor (beta chain) has more than one count but fewer than ten. Its specificity is unknown. Extracted RNA was reverse transcribed into cDNA, the sequencing template. This table comes from immunoSEQ multiplex PCR, and its TCRdb copy is limited to in-frame clones, with some not included. Of nearly 200,000 clones listed, over 45% are singletons. This specimen comes from a study of CD8+ T cells in alopecia areata. At the level of the study: A 6-month period off drug followed tofacitinib, which lasted 6 to 18 months. General observations from the study: Across lesional scalp, and particularly alopecia totalis/universalis, clonality surpassed that of normal scalp. Sequencing of scalp samples also includes resident alphabeta T cells from normal skin.

Stated treatment: oral pan-JAK inhibitor, 5-10 mg twice daily. Punch biopsies of lesional scalp, plus peripheral blood, were taken from alopecia areata patients. From germline, CDR1 is SNHLY and CDR2 FYNNEI. Deletions cut 1 base from V and 0 bases from J, with 9 bases between. This CDR3 contains 16 residues. Sequences were derived from CD4+ T cells sorted from blood, sampled at week 24, from a patient treated with tofacitinib. The TCR sequence derives from a human donor with alopecia areata. The J gene is TRBJ1-4, the V gene TRBV2; D not resolved. CDR3 nucleotides: TGTGCCAGCAGTGAAGGGTTTGCTGCAACTAATGAAAAACTGTTTTTT. As protein: CASSEGFAATNEKLFF.